A single sample gave rise to the 32 T cell receptor beta chains below, sequenced in a study of graft-versus-host responses after intestinal transplantation. TCRdb's copy holds only in-frame clones and misses some; the assay was immunoSEQ multiplex PCR. Here the sample spans tens of thousands of clones, about 90% being singletons. The source material was PBMCs, sampled 98 days after intestinal transplantation. The receptors stem from a human patient who received an intestinal transplant, so some T cells may come from the graft donor.

This sequence joins TRBV27 and TRBJ2-7; 10 nucleotides match TRBD2. CDR1 MNHEY and CDR2 SMNVEV come from the germline V gene (reference sequence). V shed 4 bases and J 2 bases; nucleotides not matched to a gene: 14. The CDR3 has 18 residues. CDR3 sequence reads: CASSSQLAGPNTPYEQYF. CDR3 DNA sequence: TGTGCCAGCAGTTCTCAACTAGCGGGACCTAATACACCCTACGAGCAGTACTTC.

The sample holds a few counts of this clone. The chain carries TRBV19 and TRBJ2-7; 12 bases are a match to TRBD1. Germline V CDR1 and CDR2: LNHDA, SQIVND (reference sequence). V dropped 5 bases and J dropped 5; count of bases not matched to a gene: 13. The CDR3 contains 17 residues. CDR3 in DNA: TGTGCCAGTAGTTCACGCTCCGGGACAGGGGGCAGCGACGAGCAGTACTTC. Translating it yields CASSSRSGTGGSDEQYF.

The gene calls are TRBV5-5 and TRBJ1-1, with a tentative D call TRBD1 (5 bases). CDR3 size: 14 residues. Looked up from germline, CDR1 is SGHKS and CDR2 is YYEKEE (reference sequence). Trimming took 4 bases from V and 0 from J, leaving 10 bases between them. CDR3 sequence: CASSPVGVNTEAFF. DNA of the CDR3: TGTGCCAGCAGCCCCGTGGGGGTGAACACTGAAGCTTTCTTT. Based on the CDR3 plus reference TRBV5-5 and TRBJ1-1, the full variable domain is DAGVTQSPTHLIKTRGQQVTLRCSPISGHKSVSWYQQVLGQGPQFIFQYYEKEERGRGNFPDRFSARQFPNYSSELNVNALLLGDSALYLCASSPVGVNTEAFFGQGTRLTVV.

The chain uses TRBV6-1 and TRBJ2-3, with D perhaps TRBD1 (6 bases). Germline V gene lookup returns CDR1 MNHNS and CDR2 SASEGT. V gave up 2 bases and J gave up 7 bases, with 16 bases separating them. The CDR3 covers 15 residues. The CDR3 here is CASSEQGSKKNTQYF. CDR3 bases: TGTGCCAGCAGTGAACAGGGGTCGAAGAAAAATACGCAGTATTTT.

The J gene is TRBJ2-7, the V gene TRBV6-6; D may be TRBD1 (6 bases). V lost 2 bases to trimming and J lost 0 bases, with 14 bases between them. The CDR3 has 16 residues. Germline V gene data show CDR1 as MNHNY and CDR2 as SVGAGI (reference sequence). CDR3 nucleotides: TGTGCCAGCAGTTACCGGACAGATTTAACCTCCTACGAGCAGTACTTC. Amino acid sequence: CASSYRTDLTSYEQYF.

The chain links TRBV10-3 to TRBJ1-4; a weak D match, TRBD1 (5 bases). Trimming stripped 10 bases from V and 4 bases from J, with 7 bases between. Germline V gene sequence: CDR1 ENHRY, CDR2 SYGVKD. There are 11 residues in the CDR3. CDR3 amino acids: CATRGNEKLFF. In DNA, the CDR3 is TGTGCCACGAGGGGTAATGAAAAACTGTTTTTT.

The chain combines TRBV9 with TRBJ1-1; D gene ambiguous. Germline CDR1 reads SGDLS; CDR2 reads YYNGEE. V lost 1 base to trimming and J lost 8 bases, with 12 bases between them. The CDR3 extends over 13 amino acids. The CDR3 sequence is CASSVLPLREAFF. Written as DNA, the CDR3 is TGTGCCAGCAGCGTACTTCCACTTCGGGAAGCTTTCTTT.

The gene calls are TRBV28 and TRBJ1-2, with D hard to call. Germline V gene lookup returns CDR1 MDHEN and CDR2 SYDVKM. V lost 2 bases, J lost 2 bases, and 6 bases lay in between. CDR3 length: 13 residues. CDR3 protein: CASSLGGNYGYTF. In DNA, the CDR3 is TGTGCCAGCAGTTTAGGTGGGAACTATGGCTACACCTTC.

The V gene is TRBV4-2, the J gene TRBJ1-1; no firm D call. V shed 0 bases and J shed 0 bases, with 8 bases lying between them. This CDR3 comprises 15 residues. Germline CDR1 and CDR2: LGHNA and YNFKEQ. CDR3 amino acids: CASSQDINVNTEAFF. In nucleotides, the CDR3 is TGTGCCAGCAGCCAAGATATAAACGTGAACACTGAAGCTTTCTTT.

The rearrangement links TRBV7-8 to TRBJ1-3; D ambiguous. Trimming took 2 bases from V and 2 from J, leaving 1 base between them. The CDR3 consists of 12 residues. Germline assignment: CDR1 SGHVS and CDR2 FQNEAQ. The chain's CDR3 is CASSLPGNTIYF. As DNA, the CDR3 is TGTGCCAGCAGCTTACCTGGAAACACCATATATTTT.

The genes are TRBV5-5 and TRBJ2-5; 10 bases agree with TRBD1. The J call could be wrong; TRBJ2-7 is a better fit for the DNA end. Germline values: CDR1 SGHKS, CDR2 YYEKEE (reference sequence). This CDR3 has 16 residues. CDR3 amino acids: CASSLGDRGWRYEQYF. CDR3 nucleotide sequence: TGTGCCAGCAGCTTGGGGGACAGGGGATGGAGGTACGAGCAGTACTTC.

The rearrangement joins TRBV30 to TRBJ2-1, with D unclear. The CDR3 loop spans 13 amino acids. CDR1 is GTSNPN, CDR2 SVGIG, per germline (reference sequence). Trimming shortened V by 0 bases and J by 5 bases, and 8 bases separated the two germline ends. The CDR3 DNA sequence: TGTGCCTGGAGTGTCAGACGGGACAATGAGCAGTTCTTC. Translating gives CAWSVRRDNEQFF.

This chain connects TRBV15 to TRBJ2-7, with 9 positions matching TRBD1. J was trimmed by 1 base and V by 8 bases; bases with no gene match: 9. This CDR3 is 15 amino acids long. Germline lookup yields CDR1 LNHNV and CDR2 YYDKDF (reference sequence). CDR3 DNA: TGTGCCACCCAAGCGACAGGGACAGGGTCCTACGAGCAGTACTTC. It codes for CATQATGTGSYEQYF.

V and J are TRBV19 and TRBJ2-2; D is ambiguous. Germline CDR1 is LNHDA and CDR2 is SQIVND (reference sequence). V dropped 5 bases and J dropped 6 bases, with 13 bases sitting between them. The CDR3 spans 14 residues. The CDR3 nucleotides read TGTGCCAGTAGTTTTATGGGTTTCGCCGGGGAGCTGTTTTTT. Translated, it gives CASSFMGFAGELFF.

The chain carries TRBV11-3 and TRBJ2-1; 13 bases map to TRBD2. The CDR3 loop spans 16 amino acids. Germline V CDR1 and CDR2: SGHNT, YENEEA. V dropped 3 bases and J dropped 10; count of bases not matched to a gene: 9. CDR3 region: CASSLSRLAGGGEQFF. The CDR3 nucleotides are TGTGCCAGCAGCTTGTCCCGACTAGCGGGAGGAGGGGAGCAGTTCTTC.

The chain employs TRBV7-2 and TRBJ2-5; 10 bases match TRBD2. This CDR3 has 15 amino acids. Germline V gene sequence: CDR1 SGHTA, CDR2 FQGNSA. With V trimmed by 5 bases and J by 5 bases, 8 bases remained unmatched. CDR3 residues: CASSRLAGGTETQYF. The CDR3 DNA reads TGTGCCAGCAGCAGATTAGCGGGAGGTACCGAGACCCAGTACTTC.

The chain couples TRBV5-1 to TRBJ2-7; D ambiguous. The V gene's germline CDR1 is SGHRS and CDR2 YFSETQ. The CDR3 spans 11 residues. V dropped 6 bases and J dropped 4 bases, with 8 bases sitting between them. The CDR3 here is CASTDGYEQYF. In DNA, the CDR3 is TGCGCCAGCACCGACGGATACGAGCAGTACTTC.

The genes are TRBV5-1 and TRBJ2-7, with TRBD2 matching 10 bases. Trimming removed 4 bases from V and 2 bases from J; junction bases left unmatched: 6. Looked up from germline, CDR1 is SGHRS and CDR2 is YFSETQ. This CDR3 is 15 amino acids long. The CDR3 coding sequence is TGCGCCAGCAGCCCGCCGGGACTAGCGCCCTACGAGCAGTACTTC. Amino acid sequence: CASSPPGLAPYEQYF.

This clone was seen a single time. CDR3 sequence: CASSLQPGLDSYEQYF. CDR3 DNA: TGCGCCAGCAGCCTACAGCCGGGCCTAGATTCCTACGAGCAGTACTTC. The chain is built from TRBV4-1 and TRBJ2-7; unclear D gene. Trimming shortened V by 4 bases and J by 1 base, and 17 bases separated the two germline ends. CDR3 length: 16 amino acids. Germline assignment: CDR1 MGHRA and CDR2 YSYEKL.

The gene calls are TRBV2 and TRBJ2-3; D may be TRBD2 (5 bases). With 5 bases removed from V and 4 bases from J, the gap between germline ends came to 13 bases. Germline V CDR1 and CDR2: SNHLY, FYNNEI. This CDR3 has 14 amino acids. This CDR3 reads CASSRAPGADTQYF. The CDR3 bases are TGTGCCAGCAGTAGAGCACCCGGGGCAGATACGCAGTATTTT.

The chain employs TRBV29-1 and TRBJ1-5; tentative D call: TRBD1 (5 bases). V lost 0 bases and J lost 5, with 11 bases in between. This CDR3 has 14 residues. Germline CDR1 is SQVTM and CDR2 is ANQGSEA. Here the CDR3 reads CSVEEAGWDQPQHF. DNA of the CDR3: TGCAGCGTTGAAGAGGCAGGGTGGGATCAGCCCCAGCATTTT.

V is TRBV5-4 and J is TRBJ1-2; D not certain. Trimming removed 0 bases from V and 4 bases from J, with 16 bases in between. CDR1 and CDR2 from the germline V gene are SGHNT and YYREEE (reference sequence). This CDR3 region has 16 residues. The CDR3 reads CASSLGSGENLYGYTF. CDR3 bases: TGTGCCAGCAGCTTGGGATCTGGGGAAAACCTCTATGGCTACACCTTC.

As concerns this clone: One end of the junction varies from germline; a read error may be responsible. The chain has TRBV19 and TRBJ2-4, with TRBD1 matching over 9 bases. Germline-derived CDR1 and CDR2 are LNHDA and SQIVND (reference sequence). The CDR3 contains 14 residues. The CDR3 region is CASSRDREPHIPYF. CDR3 nucleotides: TGTGCCAGTAGCCGGGACAGGGAACCTCACATTCCGTACTTC.

In this sample, this clone turned up once. The V gene is TRBV15, the J gene TRBJ2-3; the D gene is possibly TRBD2 (6 bases). This CDR3 is built from 15 residues. Deletions cut 4 bases from V and 2 bases from J, with 13 bases between. Germline CDR1 reads LNHNV; CDR2 reads YYDKDF (reference sequence). The DNA of the CDR3 is TGTGCCACCAGCACCCGTAGCGGTCCCACAGATACGCAGTATTTT. It translates to CATSTRSGPTDTQYF.

J is TRBJ2-2 and V is TRBV5-4; 9 nucleotides align to TRBD2. Trimming took 2 bases from V and 1 from J; bases not matched to a gene: 0. CDR3 size: 15 residues. The germline V gene has CDR1 SGHNT and CDR2 YYREEE (reference sequence). The chain's CDR3 is CASSLAGGNTGELFF. The CDR3 bases are TGTGCCAGCAGCTTAGCGGGGGGGAACACCGGGGAGCTGTTTTTT.

This chain joins TRBV11-1 and TRBJ2-3; unclear D gene. V lost 1 base and J lost 0, with 8 bases in between. The CDR3 runs 15 residues. The germline V gene has CDR1 SGHAT and CDR2 FQDESV (reference sequence). CDR3 amino acids: CASSLVGGSTDTQYF. CDR3 nucleotides: TGTGCCAGCAGCTTAGTCGGTGGGAGCACAGATACGCAGTATTTT.

This rearrangement joins TRBV11-3 to TRBJ2-5; D tentatively fits TRBD1 or TRBD2 (6 bases each). Germline V gives CDR1 SGHNT, CDR2 YENEEA. V gave up 0 bases and J gave up 5 bases, with 19 bases separating them. The CDR3 contains 17 residues. CDR3 in DNA: TGTGCCAGCAGCTTAGATCCTACTAGGGGGGCGTGGGAGACCCAGTACTTC. Translation gives CASSLDPTRGAWETQYF.

This clone was seen a few times. The chain couples TRBV10-3 to TRBJ2-7; 8 positions agree with TRBD2. The CDR3 extends over 15 amino acids. After removal of 3 bases from V and 0 bases from J, the junction contained 4 bases not matched to a gene. Germline CDR1 and CDR2: ENHRY and SYGVKD. In DNA form, the CDR3 reads TGTGCCATCAGTGACCGAGGGACTAGCTCCTACGAGCAGTACTTC. Its protein product is CAISDRGTSSYEQYF.

V usage is TRBV7-2 and J usage is TRBJ1-1; a possible D gene is TRBD1 (6 bases). Germline CDR1 SGHTA, CDR2 FQGNSA. V was clipped by 5 bases and J by 2 bases, with 12 bases between them. CDR3 length: 14 amino acids. CDR3 in DNA: TGTGCCAGCAGCCCTAGACAGGCTAACACTGAAGCTTTCTTT. This codes for CASSPRQANTEAFF. The complete variable domain, with remaining parts taken from reference TRBV7-2 and TRBJ1-1, reads GAGVSQSPSNKVTEKGKDVELRCDPISGHTALYWYRQSLGQGLEFLIYFQGNSAPDKSGLPSDRFSAERTGGSVSTLTIQRTQQEDSAVYLCASSPRQANTEAFFGQGTRLTVV.

The chain joins TRBV7-6 to TRBJ1-3, with D unclear. CDR1 and CDR2 from the germline V gene are SGHVS and FNYEAQ. V lost 3 bases and J 2 bases, leaving 17 bases between the germline ends. CDR3 length equals 17 residues. Here the CDR3 reads CASSFSPPGGPGNTIYF. The DNA for the CDR3 is TGTGCCAGCAGCTTTTCACCCCCCGGTGGCCCTGGAAACACCATATATTTT.

The chain couples TRBV28 to TRBJ1-1; D is perhaps TRBD1 (5 bases). Germline V gives CDR1 MDHEN, CDR2 SYDVKM. V was clipped by 2 bases and J by 4 bases, with 11 bases between them. The CDR3 has 14 residues. CDR3 sequence: CASSLGSRGTEAFF. The CDR3 DNA reads TGTGCCAGCAGTTTAGGCAGTAGGGGCACTGAAGCTTTCTTT.

This clone was detected once. The chain uses TRBV18 and TRBJ1-1; TRBD1 agrees at 8 bases. The junction had 1 base not matched to a gene; V was cut back by 3 bases and J by 1 base. The CDR3 spans 14 residues. CDR1 and CDR2 (germline): KGHSH, LQKENI. Written as DNA, the CDR3 is TGTGCCAGCTCACCGGGACAGGAGAACACTGAAGCTTTCTTT. Residues: CASSPGQENTEAFF.